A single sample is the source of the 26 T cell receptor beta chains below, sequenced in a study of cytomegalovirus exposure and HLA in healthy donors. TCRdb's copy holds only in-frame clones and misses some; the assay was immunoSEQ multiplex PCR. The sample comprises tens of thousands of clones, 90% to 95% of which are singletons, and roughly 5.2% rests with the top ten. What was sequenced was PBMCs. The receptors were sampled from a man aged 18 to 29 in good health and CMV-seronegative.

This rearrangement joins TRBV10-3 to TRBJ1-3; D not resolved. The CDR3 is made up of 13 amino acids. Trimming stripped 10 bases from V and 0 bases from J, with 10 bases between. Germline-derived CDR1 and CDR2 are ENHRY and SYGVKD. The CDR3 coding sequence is TGTGCCACAAGCCAGGTCTCTGGAAACACCATATATTTT. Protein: CATSQVSGNTIYF.

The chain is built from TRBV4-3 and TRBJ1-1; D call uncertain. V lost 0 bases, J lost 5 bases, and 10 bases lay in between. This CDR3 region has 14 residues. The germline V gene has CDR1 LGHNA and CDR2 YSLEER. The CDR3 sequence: CASSQDSGSTEAFF. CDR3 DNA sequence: TGCGCCAGCAGCCAAGATTCTGGGAGTACTGAAGCTTTCTTT.

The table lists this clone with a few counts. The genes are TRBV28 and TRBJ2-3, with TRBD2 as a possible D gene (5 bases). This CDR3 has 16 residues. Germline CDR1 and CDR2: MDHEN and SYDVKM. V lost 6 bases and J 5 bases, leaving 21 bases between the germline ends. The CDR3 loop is CASSPDGVRNGDTQYF. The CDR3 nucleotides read TGTGCCAGCAGCCCTGACGGGGTAAGAAACGGAGATACGCAGTATTTT.

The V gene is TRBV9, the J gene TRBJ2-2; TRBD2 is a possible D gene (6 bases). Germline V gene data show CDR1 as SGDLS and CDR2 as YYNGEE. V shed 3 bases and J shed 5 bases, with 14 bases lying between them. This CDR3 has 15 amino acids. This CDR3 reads CASSAAGGFTGELFF. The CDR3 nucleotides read TGTGCCAGCAGCGCCGCCGGGGGATTTACCGGGGAGCTGTTTTTT. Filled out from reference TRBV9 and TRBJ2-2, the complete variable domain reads DSGVTQTPKHLITATGQRVTLRCSPRSGDLSVYWYQQSLDQGLQFLIQYYNGEERAKGNILERFSAQQFPDLHSELNLSSLELGDSALYFCASSAAGGFTGELFFGEGSRLTVL.

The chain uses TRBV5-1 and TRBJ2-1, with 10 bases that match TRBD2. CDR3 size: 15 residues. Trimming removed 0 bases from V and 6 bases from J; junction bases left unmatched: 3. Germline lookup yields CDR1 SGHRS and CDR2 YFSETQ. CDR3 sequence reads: CASSLAGLAINEQFF. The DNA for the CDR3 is TGCGCCAGCAGCTTGGCGGGACTAGCGATCAATGAGCAGTTCTTC.

CDR3 DNA: TGTGCCAGCAGCTTAGCGCGGGCTAGCCCCTACGAGCAGTACTTC. This translates into CASSLARASPYEQYF. The chain combines TRBV7-8 with TRBJ2-7; possible D gene TRBD2, 5 bases. The CDR3 is 15 amino acids. CDR1 is SGHVS, CDR2 FQNEAQ, per germline. Trimming left V 0 bases short and J 2 bases short, with 11 bases between.

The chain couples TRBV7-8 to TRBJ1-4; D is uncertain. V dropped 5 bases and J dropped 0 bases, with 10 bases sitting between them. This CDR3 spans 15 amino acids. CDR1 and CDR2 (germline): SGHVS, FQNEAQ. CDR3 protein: CASSGTDATNEKLFF. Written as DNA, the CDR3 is TGTGCCAGCAGCGGTACAGATGCAACTAATGAAAAACTGTTTTTT.

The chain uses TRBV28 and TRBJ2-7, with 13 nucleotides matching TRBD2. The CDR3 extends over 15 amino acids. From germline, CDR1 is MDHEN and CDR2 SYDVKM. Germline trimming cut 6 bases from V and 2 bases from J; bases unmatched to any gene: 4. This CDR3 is CASREGLAGAYEQYF. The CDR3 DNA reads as TGTGCCAGCAGGGAAGGACTAGCGGGAGCCTACGAGCAGTACTTC.

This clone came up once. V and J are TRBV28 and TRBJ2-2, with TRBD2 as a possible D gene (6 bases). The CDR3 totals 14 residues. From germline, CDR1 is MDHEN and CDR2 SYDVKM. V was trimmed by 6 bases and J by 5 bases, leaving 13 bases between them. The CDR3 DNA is TGTGCCAGCAGAGGGACTCCCTCGACCGGGGAGCTGTTTTTT. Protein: CASRGTPSTGELFF.

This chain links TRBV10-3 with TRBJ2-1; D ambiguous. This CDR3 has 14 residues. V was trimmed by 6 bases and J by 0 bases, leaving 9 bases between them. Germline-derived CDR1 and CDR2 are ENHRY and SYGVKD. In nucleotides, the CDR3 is TGTGCCATCAGGAGTACAGACTCCTACAATGAGCAGTTCTTC. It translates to CAIRSTDSYNEQFF.

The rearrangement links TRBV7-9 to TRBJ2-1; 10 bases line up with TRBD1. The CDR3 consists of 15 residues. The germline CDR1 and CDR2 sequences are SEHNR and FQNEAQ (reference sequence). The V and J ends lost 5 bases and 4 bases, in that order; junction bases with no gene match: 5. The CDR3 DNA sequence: TGTGCCAGCAGCCCCGGGACAGGGGTTTACAATGAGCAGTTCTTC. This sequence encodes CASSPGTGVYNEQFF.

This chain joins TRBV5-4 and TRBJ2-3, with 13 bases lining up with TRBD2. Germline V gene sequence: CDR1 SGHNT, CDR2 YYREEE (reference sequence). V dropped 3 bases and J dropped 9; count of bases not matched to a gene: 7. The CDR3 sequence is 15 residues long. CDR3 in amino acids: CASSSWTSGGDTQYF. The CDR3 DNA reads TGTGCCAGCAGCTCATGGACTAGCGGGGGCGACACGCAGTATTTT.

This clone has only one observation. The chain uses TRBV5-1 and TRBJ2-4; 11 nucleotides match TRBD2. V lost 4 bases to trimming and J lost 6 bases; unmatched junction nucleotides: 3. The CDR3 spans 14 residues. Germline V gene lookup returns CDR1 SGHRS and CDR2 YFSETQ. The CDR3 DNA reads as TGCGCCAGCAGCCAACTAGCGGGGGTAAACATTCAGTACTTC. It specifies CASSQLAGVNIQYF.

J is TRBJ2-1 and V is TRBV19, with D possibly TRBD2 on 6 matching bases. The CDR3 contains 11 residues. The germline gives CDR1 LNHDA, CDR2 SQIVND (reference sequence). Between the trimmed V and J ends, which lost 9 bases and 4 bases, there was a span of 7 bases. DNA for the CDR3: TGTGCCAGCGGGACTTACAATGAGCAGTTCTTC. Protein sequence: CASGTYNEQFF. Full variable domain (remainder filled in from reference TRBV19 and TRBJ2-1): DGGITQSPKYLFRKEGQNVTLSCEQNLNHDAMYWYRQDPGQGLRLIYYSQIVNDFQKGDIAEGYSVSREKKESFPLTVTSAQKNPTAFYLCASGTYNEQFFGPGTRLTVL.

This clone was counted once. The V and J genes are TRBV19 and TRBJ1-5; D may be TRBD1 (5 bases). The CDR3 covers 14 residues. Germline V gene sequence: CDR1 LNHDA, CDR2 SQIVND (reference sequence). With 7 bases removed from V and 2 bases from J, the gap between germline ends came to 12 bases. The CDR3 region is CASNNLQGNQPQHF. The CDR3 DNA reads TGTGCCAGTAATAACCTACAGGGCAATCAGCCCCAGCATTTT.

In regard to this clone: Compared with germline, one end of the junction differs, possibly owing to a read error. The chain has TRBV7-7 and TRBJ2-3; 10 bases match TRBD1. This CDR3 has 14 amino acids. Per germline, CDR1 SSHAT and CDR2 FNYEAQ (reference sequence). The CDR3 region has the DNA TGTGCTAGCAGCCGCGGGACAGGGGCAGATACGCAGTATTTT. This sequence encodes CASSRGTGADTQYF.

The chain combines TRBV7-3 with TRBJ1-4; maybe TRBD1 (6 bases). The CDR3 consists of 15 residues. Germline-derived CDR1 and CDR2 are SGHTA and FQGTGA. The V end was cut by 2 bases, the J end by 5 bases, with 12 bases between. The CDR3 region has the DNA TGTGCCAGCAGCTTAGACGACAGGACCAATGAAAAACTGTTTTTT. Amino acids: CASSLDDRTNEKLFF.

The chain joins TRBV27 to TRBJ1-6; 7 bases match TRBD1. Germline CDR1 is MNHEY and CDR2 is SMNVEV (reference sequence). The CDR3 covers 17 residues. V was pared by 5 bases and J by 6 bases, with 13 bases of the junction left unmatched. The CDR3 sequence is CASSAYPRDSPNSPLHF. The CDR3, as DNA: TGTGCCAGCAGTGCTTACCCACGGGACAGTCCTAATTCACCCCTCCACTTT.

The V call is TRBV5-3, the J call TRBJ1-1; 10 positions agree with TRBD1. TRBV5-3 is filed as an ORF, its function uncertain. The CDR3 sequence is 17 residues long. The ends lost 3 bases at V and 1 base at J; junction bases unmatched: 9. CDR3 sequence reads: CARSSLRDRGRNTEAFF. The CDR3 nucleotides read TGTGCCAGAAGCTCCCTCCGGGACAGGGGAAGGAACACTGAAGCTTTCTTT.

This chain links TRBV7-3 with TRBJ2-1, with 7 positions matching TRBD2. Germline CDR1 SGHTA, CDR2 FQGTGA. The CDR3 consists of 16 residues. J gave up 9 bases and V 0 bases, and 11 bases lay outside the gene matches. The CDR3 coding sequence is TGTGCCAGCAGCTTAACGGCGGAGGGGACTAATGGTGAGCAGTTCTTC. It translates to CASSLTAEGTNGEQFF.

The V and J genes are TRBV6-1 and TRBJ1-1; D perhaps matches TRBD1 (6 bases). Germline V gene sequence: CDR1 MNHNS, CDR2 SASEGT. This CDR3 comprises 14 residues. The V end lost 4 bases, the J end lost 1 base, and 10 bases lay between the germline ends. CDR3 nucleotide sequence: TGTGCCAGCAGTGTACAGGGACCGAACACTGAAGCTTTCTTT. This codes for CASSVQGPNTEAFF.

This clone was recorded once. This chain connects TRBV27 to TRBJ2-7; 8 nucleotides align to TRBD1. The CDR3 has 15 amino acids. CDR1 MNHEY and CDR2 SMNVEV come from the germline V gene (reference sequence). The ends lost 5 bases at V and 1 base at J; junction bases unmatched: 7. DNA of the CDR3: TGTGCCAGCAGTAGCTTCGGGACAGGTTCCTACGAGCAGTACTTC. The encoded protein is CASSSFGTGSYEQYF.

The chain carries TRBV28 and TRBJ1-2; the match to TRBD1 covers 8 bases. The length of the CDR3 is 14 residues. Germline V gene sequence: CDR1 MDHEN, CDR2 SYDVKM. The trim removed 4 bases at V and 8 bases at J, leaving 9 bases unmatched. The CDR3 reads CASSWDRQVTGYTF. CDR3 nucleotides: TGTGCCAGCAGTTGGGACAGGCAGGTGACGGGCTACACCTTC.

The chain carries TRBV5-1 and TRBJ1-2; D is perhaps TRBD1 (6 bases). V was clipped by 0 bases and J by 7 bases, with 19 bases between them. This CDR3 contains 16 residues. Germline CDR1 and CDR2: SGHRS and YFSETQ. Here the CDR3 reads CASSLAGGGSQGGYTF. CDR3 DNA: TGCGCCAGCAGCTTGGCGGGGGGCGGCTCCCAGGGTGGCTACACCTTC.

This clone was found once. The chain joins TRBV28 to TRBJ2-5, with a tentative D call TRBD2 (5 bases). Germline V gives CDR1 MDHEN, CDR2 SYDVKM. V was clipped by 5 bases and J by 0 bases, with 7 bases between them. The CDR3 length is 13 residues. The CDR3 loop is CASSAGDQETQYF. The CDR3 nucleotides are TGTGCCAGCAGTGCCGGGGACCAAGAGACCCAGTACTTC.

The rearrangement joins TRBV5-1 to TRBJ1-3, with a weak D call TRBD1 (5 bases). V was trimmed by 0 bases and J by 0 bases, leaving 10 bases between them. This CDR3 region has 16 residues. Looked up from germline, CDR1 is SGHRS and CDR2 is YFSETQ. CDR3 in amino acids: CASSLGGLSSGNTIYF. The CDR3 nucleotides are TGCGCCAGCAGCTTGGGGGGACTGAGCTCTGGAAACACCATATATTTT.